A single sample gave rise to the 30 T cell receptor beta chains below, sequenced in a study of response to subunit inactivated influenza vaccine. MiXCR was run by TCRdb on the RT-PCR reads, yielding one entry per CDR3 protein. The repertoire holds a few hundred thousand distinct CDR3 sequences, with less than 15% as singletons. The source was PBMCs from blood, collected 11 to 12 days after vaccination. These receptors came from a man aged 50-59 years who received an inactivated influenza vaccine.

This clonotype was seen a handful of times. The rearrangement uses TRBV5-1 and TRBJ1-6; no definite D call. Germline V lookup: CDR1 SGHRS, CDR2 YFSETQ. V gave up 0 bases and J gave up 6 bases, with 13 bases separating them. This CDR3 spans 16 amino acids. The CDR3 reads CASSLVAGLANSPLHF. The CDR3 DNA follows: TGCGCCAGCAGCTTGGTGGCAGGTCTTGCTAATTCACCCCTCCACTTT.

At least ten counts were recorded for this clonotype. This chain connects TRBV20-1 to TRBJ2-7, with D possibly matching TRBD1 (5 bases). Germline CDR1 and CDR2: DFQATT and SNEGSKA (reference sequence). The V end lost 1 base, the J end lost 2 bases, and 15 bases lay between the germline ends. This CDR3 has 15 amino acids. This CDR3 reads CSARAYRTETYEQYF. Here the CDR3 DNA reads TGCAGTGCTAGAGCGTACAGGACGGAGACCTACGAGCAGTACTTC.

The chain uses TRBV10-3 and TRBJ2-7, with D perhaps matching TRBD1 (6 bases). Germline V CDR1 and CDR2: ENHRY, SYGVKD. Between the trimmed V and J ends, which lost 3 bases and 0 bases, there was a span of 12 bases. This CDR3 spans 15 amino acids. The CDR3 DNA sequence: TGTGCCATCAGTGACAGGGGCAAAGACTCCTACGAGCAGTACTTC. Protein sequence: CAISDRGKDSYEQYF.

This chain uses TRBV7-2 with TRBJ1-2; a possible D gene is TRBD1 (5 bases). Per germline, CDR1 SGHTA and CDR2 FQGNSA. Trimming left V 3 bases short and J 5 bases short, with 13 bases between. This CDR3 spans 14 amino acids. DNA of the CDR3: TGTGCCAGCAGCTTTAACTCAGGGATGTATGGCTACACCTTC. The encoded protein is CASSFNSGMYGYTF.

CDR3 DNA: TGTGCCACCAGCCAGCTCCGGGACAACCTTCGCACAGATACGCAGTATTTT. Amino acid sequence: CATSQLRDNLRTDTQYF. V usage is TRBV10-3 and J usage is TRBJ2-3; a weak D match, TRBD1 (6 bases). Germline values: CDR1 ENHRY, CDR2 SYGVKD. The CDR3 length is 17 residues. V lost 10 bases and J 1 base, leaving 24 bases between the germline ends.

The gene calls are TRBV7-2 and TRBJ2-3; D perhaps matches TRBD2 (5 bases). The CDR3 contains 15 residues. The V end lost 4 bases, the J end lost 0 bases, and 11 bases lay between the germline ends. Germline V gives CDR1 SGHTA, CDR2 FQGNSA. The CDR3 loop reads CASSSTRPSTDTQYF. CDR3 in DNA: TGTGCCAGCAGCTCCACTAGACCTAGCACAGATACGCAGTATTTT. The complete variable domain, with remaining parts taken from reference TRBV7-2 and TRBJ2-3, reads GAGVSQSPSNKVTEKGKDVELRCDPISGHTALYWYRQSLGQGLEFLIYFQGNSAPDKSGLPSDRFSAERTGGSVSTLTIQRTQQEDSAVYLCASSSTRPSTDTQYFGPGTRLTVL.

The chain carries TRBV24-1 and TRBJ2-1, with 9 bases aligning to TRBD2. Germline lookup yields CDR1 KGHDR and CDR2 SFDVKD. The CDR3 has 16 residues. V was pared by 5 bases and J by 0 bases, with 4 bases of the junction left unmatched. The CDR3 DNA reads as TGTGCCACCAGTGGTGGTAGCGGGAGCTCCTACAATGAGCAGTTCTTC. This gives the protein CATSGGSGSSYNEQFF.

This clonotype has more than one count but fewer than ten. J is TRBJ1-1 and V is TRBV6-2 or TRBV6-3; 8 positions match TRBD1. V was pared by 2 bases and J by 1 base, with 6 bases of the junction left unmatched. The CDR3 runs 16 residues. Germline V gene lookup returns CDR1 MNHEY and CDR2 SVGEGT. The CDR3: CASSYKTGAPNTEAFF. The CDR3 bases are TGTGCCAGCAGTTACAAGACAGGGGCCCCGAACACTGAAGCTTTCTTT.

This clonotype was observed a handful of times. The rearrangement uses TRBV7-3 and TRBJ2-1, with TRBD2 matching 9 bases. This CDR3 region has 15 residues. Trimming took 1 base from V and 7 from J; bases not matched to a gene: 5. Germline-derived CDR1 and CDR2 are SGHTA and FQGTGA. This CDR3 is CASSLSSGSINEQFF. CDR3 sequence (DNA): TGTGCCAGCAGCTTAAGTAGCGGGAGTATTAATGAGCAGTTCTTC.

The chain carries TRBV15 and TRBJ1-6, with unresolved D. Germline V gives CDR1 LNHNV, CDR2 YYDKDF (reference sequence). V dropped 5 bases and J dropped 4 bases, with 15 bases sitting between them. The CDR3 extends over 16 amino acids. DNA of the CDR3: TGTGCCACCAGCGGATATGATCGGGGTTATAATTCACCCCTCCACTTT. Protein product: CATSGYDRGYNSPLHF.

The V gene is TRBV10-3, the J gene TRBJ2-7; the D call may be TRBD1 or TRBD2 (5 bases each). V lost 3 bases to trimming and J lost 1 base, with 13 bases between them. CDR1 is ENHRY, CDR2 SYGVKD, per germline. There are 15 residues in the CDR3. CDR3 DNA: TGTGCCATCAGTGATACCCGGGGCCGTTCCTACGAGCAGTACTTC. Its protein is CAISDTRGRSYEQYF.

This clonotype was seen a few times. This chain links TRBV5-1 with TRBJ1-1, with a weak D call TRBD1 (6 bases). Trimming shortened V by 0 bases and J by 1 base, and 22 bases separated the two germline ends. CDR3 length equals 19 residues. CDR1 is SGHRS, CDR2 YFSETQ, per germline. The CDR3 sequence: CASSLDSTGSLRRNTEAFF. CDR3 sequence (DNA): TGCGCCAGCAGCTTGGACTCGACAGGTTCTTTACGACGGAACACTGAAGCTTTCTTT.

The chain uses TRBV6-1 and TRBJ1-5; 11 positions match TRBD1. V gave up 3 bases and J gave up 6 bases; unmatched junction bases: 10. The CDR3 covers 17 residues. Germline CDR1 and CDR2: MNHNS and SASEGT. CDR3 bases: TGTGCCAGCAGTGACCTAGCTGGACAGGGGGCCGGTCAGCCCCAGCATTTT. This encodes CASSDLAGQGAGQPQHF.

The chain recombines TRBV18 with TRBJ2-5, with TRBD1 matching 7 bases. Looked up from germline, CDR1 is KGHSH and CDR2 is LQKENI. This CDR3 is built from 14 residues. The V and J ends lost 1 base and 7 bases, in that order; junction bases with no gene match: 6. The CDR3 region has the DNA TGTGCCAGCTCACCACGACAGGGAGAGGGGACCCAGTACTTC. This gives the protein CASSPRQGEGTQYF.

This clonotype was detected a few times. The chain carries TRBV9 and TRBJ2-1; D remains unclear. V was clipped by 0 bases and J by 8 bases, with 12 bases between them. CDR3 size: 14 residues. Germline CDR1 is SGDLS and CDR2 is YYNGEE. The CDR3 loop reads CASSVALLPDEQFF. CDR3 sequence (DNA): TGTGCCAGCAGCGTAGCCCTTCTTCCGGATGAGCAGTTCTTC.

This sequence joins TRBV7-2 and TRBJ2-2; TRBD1 matches 8 bases. CDR1 is SGHTA and CDR2 is FQGNSA in the germline V gene. The CDR3 runs to 16 residues. V dropped 5 bases and J dropped 5; count of bases not matched to a gene: 10. CDR3 in DNA: TGTGCCAGCAGCCCAAGACAGGGGTCGTATACCGGGGAGCTGTTTTTT. Its translation is CASSPRQGSYTGELFF.

In its sample, this clonotype was seen many times. The V and J genes are TRBV5-1 and TRBJ1-1; D gene unclear. V was cut by 5 bases and J by 1 base, with 12 bases left in between. CDR1 is SGHRS and CDR2 is YFSETQ in the germline V gene. The CDR3 has 14 amino acids. The CDR3 reads CASSVRGSNTEAFF. The DNA of the CDR3 is TGCGCCAGCAGTGTGAGAGGGTCGAACACTGAAGCTTTCTTT.

The CDR3 is CSATKGSSYNEQFF. For the CDR3, the DNA is TGCAGTGCCACCAAGGGGAGCTCCTACAATGAGCAGTTCTTC. This sequence joins TRBV20-1 and TRBJ2-1; D possibly matches TRBD1 or TRBD2 (5 bases each). CDR3 length: 14 residues. Germline values: CDR1 DFQATT, CDR2 SNEGSKA (reference sequence). Trimming removed 6 bases from V and 0 bases from J, with 12 bases in between.

This chain connects TRBV3-1 to TRBJ2-7, with 9 bases aligning to TRBD1. Germline V gene data show CDR1 as LGHDT and CDR2 as YNNKEL (reference sequence). The CDR3 covers 17 residues. Losses at the gene ends were 1 base for V and 3 bases for J; bases not matched to a gene: 10. DNA of the CDR3: TGTGCCAGCAGCCAAGGGTTACCGGGACAGGGTGGCTACGAGCAGTACTTC. This sequence encodes CASSQGLPGQGGYEQYF.

The chain couples TRBV7-6 to TRBJ1-1; D gene uncertain. Per germline, CDR1 SGHVS and CDR2 FNYEAQ. Trimming pared 2 bases from V and 1 base from J, leaving 17 bases between. This CDR3 has 17 amino acids. The CDR3 coding sequence is TGTGCCAGCAGCTTACTGCTAGGTTCTCTTCGGAACACTGAAGCTTTCTTT. This codes for CASSLLLGSLRNTEAFF.

The table lists this clonotype with many counts. The J gene is TRBJ2-3, the V gene TRBV15, with TRBD2 identical over 10 bases. V lost 0 bases to trimming and J lost 7 bases; unmatched junction nucleotides: 10. The CDR3 has 17 residues. CDR1 and CDR2 from the germline V gene are LNHNV and YYDKDF (reference sequence). The CDR3 DNA reads TGTGCCACCAGCAGAGATATACCTCCGGGACTAGCGAATACGCAGTATTTT. Its protein product is CATSRDIPPGLANTQYF.

The chain carries TRBV28 and TRBJ2-5, with 7 nucleotides matching TRBD1. CDR3 length: 15 amino acids. Losses at the gene ends were 6 bases for V and 2 bases for J; bases not matched to a gene: 9. The germline CDR1 and CDR2 sequences are MDHEN and SYDVKM. The CDR3 DNA sequence: TGTGCCAGCAGAGTGACAGGGTGGGCACAAGAGACCCAGTACTTC. Translation gives CASRVTGWAQETQYF.

This sequence joins TRBV7-6 and TRBJ2-1; 8 nucleotides agree with TRBD1. The CDR3 is 16 amino acids. Germline-derived CDR1 and CDR2 are SGHVS and FNYEAQ. The trim removed 2 bases at V and 2 bases at J, leaving 5 bases unmatched. The CDR3 loop reads CASSLWRQGPYNEQFF. The CDR3, as DNA: TGTGCCAGCAGCTTATGGAGACAGGGGCCCTACAATGAGCAGTTCTTC.

The rearrangement joins TRBV29-1 to TRBJ2-1; tentative D call: TRBD1 (6 bases). The germline V and J ends were trimmed by 3 bases and 9 bases, with 21 bases remaining between them. Germline values: CDR1 SQVTM, CDR2 ANQGSEA. The CDR3 runs 15 residues. The CDR3 region is CSVEEVLSQGIEQFF. In DNA form, the CDR3 reads TGCAGCGTTGAGGAAGTACTTTCCCAGGGGATTGAGCAGTTCTTC.

This chain connects TRBV7-2 to TRBJ2-5; perhaps D is TRBD1 or TRBD2 (5 bases each). Trimming removed 4 bases at V and 2 bases at J, with 20 bases between. The length of the CDR3 is 17 residues. CDR1 and CDR2 from the germline V gene are SGHTA and FQGNSA. CDR3 region: CASSSRTRIGGQETQYF. The CDR3 DNA reads as TGTGCCAGCAGCTCACGGACCAGGATTGGGGGTCAAGAGACCCAGTACTTC.

The chain combines TRBV30 with TRBJ2-4; no reliable D call. The germline V and J ends were trimmed by 2 bases and 6 bases, with 14 bases remaining between them. CDR3 length: 14 amino acids. Germline CDR1 GTSNPN, CDR2 SVGIG (reference sequence). In nucleotides, the CDR3 is TGTGCCTGGAGTTCTCCGTATTTGGGAAACATTCAGTACTTC. This encodes CAWSSPYLGNIQYF.

V and J are TRBV15 and TRBJ2-3; no definite D call. CDR3 size: 15 residues. Trimming removed 1 base at V and 3 bases at J, with 11 bases between. CDR1 is LNHNV and CDR2 is YYDKDF in the germline V gene (reference sequence). CDR3 in DNA: TGTGCCACCAGCAGAGGATTCAAGGTGACAGATACGCAGTATTTT. It encodes CATSRGFKVTDTQYF.

The V gene is TRBV7-2, the J gene TRBJ2-1, with D perhaps matching TRBD2 (6 bases). The CDR3 has 12 residues. Trimming shortened V by 3 bases and J by 10 bases, and 10 bases separated the two germline ends. From germline, CDR1 is SGHTA and CDR2 FQGNSA. CDR3 in amino acids: CASSFRAGEQFF. The DNA for the CDR3 is TGTGCCAGCAGCTTCAGGGCGGGGGAGCAGTTCTTC. Filled out from reference TRBV7-2 and TRBJ2-1, the complete variable domain reads GAGVSQSPSNKVTEKGKDVELRCDPISGHTALYWYRQSLGQGLEFLIYFQGNSAPDKSGLPSDRFSAERTGGSVSTLTIQRTQQEDSAVYLCASSFRAGEQFFGPGTRLTVL.

This clonotype was seen a few times. CDR3: CSARWGTNTEAFF. CDR3 in DNA: TGCAGTGCTAGATGGGGTACCAACACTGAAGCTTTCTTT. The chain recombines TRBV20-1 with TRBJ1-1; D is uncertain. Germline loops: CDR1 DFQATT, CDR2 SNEGSKA (reference sequence). With 2 bases removed from V and 2 bases from J, the gap between germline ends came to 9 bases. The CDR3 covers 13 residues.

The chain uses TRBV4-1 and TRBJ2-2; D remains ambiguous. The V gene lost 1 base and the J gene lost 2 bases, with 14 bases spanning the gap. CDR1 and CDR2 from the germline V gene are MGHRA and YSYEKL. The CDR3 is 17 residues long. The CDR3 sequence: CASSQVRLDGNTGELFF. In nucleotides, the CDR3 is TGCGCCAGCAGCCAAGTTCGATTGGACGGTAACACCGGGGAGCTGTTTTTT.